This T cell receptor beta chain was observed in a study of STAT5B mutations in CD4+ large granular lymphocyte leukemia. Regarding this clone: The antigen is undetermined.

Profiled with immunoSEQ multiplex PCR; TCRdb holds only in-frame clones, not every one. The sample has around 28,000 clones, approximately 80% seen once. Germline CDR1 SEHNR, CDR2 FQNEAQ (reference sequence). V shed 5 bases and J 8 bases; nucleotides not matched to a gene: 15. The CDR3 runs 18 residues. Buffy coats from healthy blood donors served as controls. Study observations and caveats: Compared with healthy controls (2/35), patient top clones favored TRBV06 (8/27).

The chain recombines TRBV7-9 with TRBJ1-6; 10 nucleotides agree with TRBD1. This clonotype originated in a human donor in good health. The material sequenced was CD4+ T cells from blood buffy coats. The CDR3 sequence is CASSPGQGVPLDDSPLHF. DNA of the CDR3: TGTGCCAGCAGCCCAGGACAGGGGGTGCCCTTGGACGATTCACCCCTCCACTTT.